This record concerns one T cell receptor (beta chain) sequence. Its antigen is unidentified. Unique molecular identifier tags were affixed to discrete cDNA molecules. TCRdb called the 5' RACE reads again in MiXCR, with one record for every CDR3 protein. The sample has about 36,000 distinct CDR3 sequences, less than 7% seen once. The CDR3 has 13 residues. V shed 1 base and J shed 4 bases, with 5 bases lying between them. This specimen comes from a study of early T cells in non-severe SARS-CoV-2 infection. About the study: Chains stayed unpaired after sequencing of bulk RNA from unsorted whole blood. Findings and limits, study-wide: VDJdb-based annotation leaned toward anti-spike CD8 responses and missed private and CD4 specificities.

The clonotype originates from an adult who was a healthcare worker with PCR-confirmed SARS-CoV-2 infection or an uninfected control (not recorded which). The chain carries TRBV12-3 or TRBV12-4 and TRBJ1-5, with D hard to call. Sequencing used whole blood, obtained at baseline. CDR3 sequence reads: CASSLGLNQPQHF. The CDR3 DNA follows: TGTGCCAGCAGTTTAGGCCTAAATCAGCCCCAGCATTTT.